This T cell receptor (beta chain) was retrieved from a study of cytomegalovirus exposure and HLA in healthy donors. Turning to the study itself: Samples from HLA-typed donors yielded about 85 million unique TCRs in an early data release. Findings and caveats of the study: A few chains linked to CMV were shown in vitro to be specific for CMV antigens. Sequencing artifact likely explains a cluster of highly shared sequence variants. Researchers reported from a later analysis that most CMV-associated TCR beta chains appeared HLA-restricted.

Deletions cut 7 bases from V and 2 bases from J, with 15 bases between. The length of the CDR3 is 15 residues. From germline, CDR1 is SGHRS and CDR2 YFSETQ. A multiplex PCR was run with 60 Vbeta primers and 13 Jbeta primers. The data were produced by immunoSEQ multiplex PCR, yet TCRdb's version contains in-frame clones alone and is incomplete. The sample has about 110,000 clones; 73% are singletons. As regards this clone: The antigen remains undetermined.

The material sequenced was PBMCs. The chain is built from TRBV5-1 and TRBJ2-2; maybe TRBD1 (6 bases). This sequence originates from a man aged 40-49 years in good health and CMV-seronegative. The DNA for the CDR3 is TGCGCCAGCGCGTTGGACAGTTTTAACACCGGGGAGCTGTTTTTT. It encodes CASALDSFNTGELFF.